Listed below are T cell receptor beta chains from one sample, sequenced in a study of cytomegalovirus exposure and HLA in healthy donors. The protocol was immunoSEQ multiplex PCR, while the TCRdb copy is restricted to in-frame clones and leaves out a portion. The profile shows 100,000 to 150,000 clones, roughly a tenth of them singletons. Sequencing used PBMCs. The receptors shown here come from a woman aged 18-30 years in good health and CMV-seropositive. CDR3s include the opening cysteine and the closing phenylalanine or tryptophan. A D gene is named only where the DNA matches it firmly. Clone size is shown for a subset of rows, as once, few, many or a class of expanded clone.

cdr3_nt	cdr3_aa	cdr3_length	d_call	j_call	v_call	clone_size
TGCAGCGCCCGACTAGCGGTAATTACAATCGGGCAGTTCTTC	CSARLAVITIGQFF	14	TRBD2	TRBJ2-1	TRBV29-1	few
TGTGCCAGCACCCTATGGGGCAGCAATCAGCCCCAGCATTTT	CASTLWGSNQPQHF	14	NA	TRBJ1-5	TRBV5-4	NA
TGTGCCAGCAGTCCAAACGCAGGGTTGGGCAATCAGCCCCAGCATTTT	CASSPNAGLGNQPQHF	16	NA	TRBJ1-5	TRBV6-6	NA
TGTGCCAGCAGTTTCTACCGGGACATGGGCTACACCTTC	CASSFYRDMGYTF	13	NA	TRBJ1-2	TRBV28	NA
TGTGCCAGCAGGCGGCTTCAGAGCTACGAGCAGTACTTC	CASRRLQSYEQYF	13	NA	TRBJ2-7	TRBV2	few
TGTGCCAGCAGCCCCGTGGGGACTAGCGGGCCTCAAGGGACCCAGTACTTC	CASSPVGTSGPQGTQYF	17	TRBD2	TRBJ2-5	TRBV14	few
TGTGCCAGCAGCATCCCGAAGACAGGGGGCGGAACTGAAGCTTTCTTT	CASSIPKTGGGTEAFF	16	TRBD1	TRBJ1-1	TRBV7-8	few
TGCGCCAGCAGGGGGACTAGCGGCCAAGAGACCCAGTACTTC	CASRGTSGQETQYF	14	TRBD2	TRBJ2-5	TRBV10-2	few
TGTGCCTGGAGTGTACTGGGGCATGAGCAGTTCTTC	CAWSVLGHEQFF	12	NA	TRBJ2-1	TRBV30	NA
TGTGCCAGCAGTTCCAGGCCGGGACTCGAAGATACAGATACGCAGTATTTT	CASSSRPGLEDTDTQYF	17	NA	TRBJ2-3	TRBV7-9	NA
TGTGCGTGGGGGACTTCTCTCTACGAGCAGTACTTC	CAWGTSLYEQYF	12	NA	TRBJ2-7	TRBV30	few
TGTGCCAGCAGCTCACTAGCGGGAGGAGGTGAGCAGTTCTTC	CASSSLAGGGEQFF	14	TRBD2	TRBJ2-1	TRBV11-2	NA
TGTGCCAGCAGCTTAAACCCCCCGTGGGAGTTTTCCTACAATGAGCAGTTCTTC	CASSLNPPWEFSYNEQFF	18	NA	TRBJ2-1	TRBV7-6	few
TGCAGCGTTTCAGGGATGAACACTGAAGCTTTCTTT	CSVSGMNTEAFF	12	NA	TRBJ1-1	TRBV29-1	few
TGTGCCAGCAGTTCCACCGGGACAGACTATCAGCCCCAGCATTTT	CASSSTGTDYQPQHF	15	TRBD1	TRBJ1-5	TRBV27	NA
TGTGCCAGTAGTATAGAGAGGACAGGGGGCGCCTACGAAAAACTGTTTTTT	CASSIERTGGAYEKLFF	17	TRBD1	TRBJ1-4	TRBV19	NA
TGTGCCAGTACCCACGGCGGGGGGGGACTCACTGAAGCTTTCTTT	CASTHGGGGLTEAFF	15	NA	TRBJ1-1	TRBV19	NA
TGTGCCAGCAGCTTTCGACAGGCTGTCGAAGCTTTCTTT	CASSFRQAVEAFF	13	NA	TRBJ1-1	TRBV6-5	NA
TGTGCCTGGAGCTACGGGACTAGCGGGAGGGCCTCCTACGAGCAGTACTTC	CAWSYGTSGRASYEQYF	17	TRBD2	TRBJ2-7	TRBV30	NA
TGTGCCTGGAGTCGGACAGCACTCTACGAGCAGTACTTC	CAWSRTALYEQYF	13	NA	TRBJ2-7	TRBV30	few
TGTGCCAGTAGTATCCTCGTCCCGGGACTAGCCAAAAACATTCAGTACTTC	CASSILVPGLAKNIQYF	17	NA	TRBJ2-4	TRBV19	NA
TGTGCCAGCAGTGAAGACCAAGCGGGGAGCTATGGCTACACCTTC	CASSEDQAGSYGYTF	15	NA	TRBJ1-2	TRBV6-1	NA
TGTGCCAGCAGCTCCCGGGACACCCTTTACGAGCAGTACTTC	CASSSRDTLYEQYF	14	NA	TRBJ2-7	TRBV7-6	NA
TGTGCCAGCAGTCCCCACACGGGAGAGATCTATGAGCAGTTCTTC	CASSPHTGEIYEQFF	15	NA	TRBJ2-1	TRBV27	NA
TGTGCCAGCAGTTACGGCAGGGGCTATGGCTACACCTTC	CASSYGRGYGYTF	13	NA	TRBJ1-2	TRBV6-5	few
TGTGCCAGCAGCCCCCGGGTTACGGGCACCGGGGAGCTGTTTTTT	CASSPRVTGTGELFF	15	NA	TRBJ2-2	TRBV27	NA
TGTGCCAGCAGTGGGGGGACAGGGGACGAGCAGTACTTC	CASSGGTGDEQYF	13	TRBD1	TRBJ2-7	TRBV2	few
TGTGCCAGCAGCGTGAGACTAGCGGATAAGTCTGGGGCCAACGTCCTGACTTTC	CASSVRLADKSGANVLTF	18	TRBD2	TRBJ2-6	TRBV9	NA
TGTGCCAGCAGCCCGGCCGGGACAGGGACCCACGAGCAGTACTTC	CASSPAGTGTHEQYF	15	TRBD1	TRBJ2-7	TRBV5-5	NA
TGCAGCGTTGTAGACAGGGCCTATCGCTACACCTTC	CSVVDRAYRYTF	12	TRBD1	TRBJ1-2	TRBV29-1	few
TGTGCCAGCAGTGGCACAGGGGGAGGCTACGAGCAGTACTTC	CASSGTGGGYEQYF	14	TRBD1	TRBJ2-7	TRBV25-1	few
TGTGCCAGCAGCTTCAGGGCAGGAGACACTGAAGCTTTCTTT	CASSFRAGDTEAFF	14	NA	TRBJ1-1	TRBV7-9	NA
TGTGCCAGCAGCGACTCTATTGGAGTTTTAGAAAAACTGTTTTTT	CASSDSIGVLEKLFF	15	NA	TRBJ1-4	TRBV7-9	few
TGCGCCAGCACCCGACAAGCGGGAGGAGGCTACAATGAGCAGTTCTTC	CASTRQAGGGYNEQFF	16	TRBD2	TRBJ2-1	TRBV5-1	NA
TGCGCCAGCAGCTTAAACCGGGACTCTGCGGACTACAATGAGCAGTTCTTC	CASSLNRDSADYNEQFF	17	NA	TRBJ2-1	TRBV5-1	NA
TGTGCCAGCAGCTTGGAGCAGGGCGGTGGCTACACCTTC	CASSLEQGGGYTF	13	NA	TRBJ1-2	TRBV5-6	few
TGCGCCAGCAGCCAGATAGACATATTCACCTACAATGAGCAGTTCTTC	CASSQIDIFTYNEQFF	16	NA	TRBJ2-1	TRBV4-1	many
TGTGCCAGTAATAGGGGGACAAACCAAGAGACCCAGTACTTC	CASNRGTNQETQYF	14	NA	TRBJ2-5	TRBV19	NA
TGTGCCAGCAGCCTCCAGGGGGGAGCGGTCGGGGAGCTGTTTTTT	CASSLQGGAVGELFF	15	NA	TRBJ2-2	TRBV13	few
TGCAGCGTTGAAGACAGTCGGGACAGCCTGAACACTGAAGCTTTCTTT	CSVEDSRDSLNTEAFF	16	TRBD1	TRBJ1-1	TRBV29-1	few